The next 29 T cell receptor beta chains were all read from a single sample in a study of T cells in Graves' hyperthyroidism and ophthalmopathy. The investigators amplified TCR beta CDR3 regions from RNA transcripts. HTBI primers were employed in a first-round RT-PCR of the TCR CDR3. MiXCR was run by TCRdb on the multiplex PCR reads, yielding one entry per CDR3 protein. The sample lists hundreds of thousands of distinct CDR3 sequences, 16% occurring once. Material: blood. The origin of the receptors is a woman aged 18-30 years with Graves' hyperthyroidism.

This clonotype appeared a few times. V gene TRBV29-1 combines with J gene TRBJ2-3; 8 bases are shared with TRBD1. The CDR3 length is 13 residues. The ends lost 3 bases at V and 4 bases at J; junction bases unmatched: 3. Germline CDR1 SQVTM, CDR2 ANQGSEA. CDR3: CSVEDRAADTQYF. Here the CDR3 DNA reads TGCAGCGTTGAGGACAGGGCGGCAGATACGCAGTATTTT.

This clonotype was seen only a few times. The CDR3 sequence is CASSFAGQGKNIQYF. The CDR3 bases are TGTGCCAGCAGCTTTGCTGGGCAGGGAAAAAACATTCAGTACTTC. The V and J genes are TRBV11-2 and TRBJ2-4; a weak D match, TRBD1 (5 bases). The ends were cut back, 3 bases at V and 4 bases at J, with 13 bases in the middle. The CDR3 consists of 15 residues. Per germline, CDR1 SGHAT and CDR2 FQNNGV. Full variable domain (rest looked up from reference TRBV11-2 and TRBJ2-4): EAGVAQSPRYKIIEKRQSVAFWCNPISGHATLYWYQQILGQGPKLLIQFQNNGVVDDSQLPKDRFSAERLKGVDSTLKIQPAKLEDSAVYLCASSFAGQGKNIQYFGAGTRLSVL.

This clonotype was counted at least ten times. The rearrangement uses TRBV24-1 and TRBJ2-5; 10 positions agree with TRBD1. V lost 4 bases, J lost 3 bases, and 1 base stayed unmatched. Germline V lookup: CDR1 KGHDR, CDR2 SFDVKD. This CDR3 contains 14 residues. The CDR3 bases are TGTGCCACCAGTGACGGACAGGGGGAAGAGACCCAGTACTTC. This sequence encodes CATSDGQGEETQYF.

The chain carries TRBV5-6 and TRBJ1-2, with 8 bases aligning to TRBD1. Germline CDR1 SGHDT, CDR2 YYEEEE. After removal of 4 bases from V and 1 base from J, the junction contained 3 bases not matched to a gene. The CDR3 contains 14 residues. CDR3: CASSRDRINYGYTF. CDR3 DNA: TGTGCCAGCAGCAGGGACAGGATTAACTATGGCTACACCTTC.

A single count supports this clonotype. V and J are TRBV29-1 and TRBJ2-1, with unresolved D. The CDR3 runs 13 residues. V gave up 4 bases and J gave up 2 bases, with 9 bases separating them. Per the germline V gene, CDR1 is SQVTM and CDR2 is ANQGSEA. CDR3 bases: TGCAGCGTTGGGGCCTCCCCCTACAATGAGCAGTTCTTC. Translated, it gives CSVGASPYNEQFF.

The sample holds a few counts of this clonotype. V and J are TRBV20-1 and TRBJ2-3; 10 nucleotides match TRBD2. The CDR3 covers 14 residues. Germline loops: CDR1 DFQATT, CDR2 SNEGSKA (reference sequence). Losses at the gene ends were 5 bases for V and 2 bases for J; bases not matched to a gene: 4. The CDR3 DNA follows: TGCAGTGCTTACCTAGCGGGGGTCACAGATACGCAGTATTTT. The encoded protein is CSAYLAGVTDTQYF.

In nucleotides, the CDR3 is TGCAGTACCTCGGACAGGGCGGTTAATGAAAAACTGTTTTTT. Protein sequence: CSTSDRAVNEKLFF. The genes are TRBV20-1 and TRBJ1-4; 8 bases align to TRBD1. The length of the CDR3 is 14 residues. The ends lost 8 bases at V and 4 bases at J; junction bases unmatched: 9. Looked up from germline, CDR1 is DFQATT and CDR2 is SNEGSKA (reference sequence).

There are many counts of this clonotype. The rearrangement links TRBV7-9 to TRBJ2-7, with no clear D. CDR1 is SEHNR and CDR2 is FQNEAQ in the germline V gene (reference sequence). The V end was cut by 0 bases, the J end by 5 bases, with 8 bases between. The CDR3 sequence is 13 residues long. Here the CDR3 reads CASSLARHHEQYF. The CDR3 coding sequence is TGTGCCAGCAGCTTAGCACGGCACCACGAGCAGTACTTC.

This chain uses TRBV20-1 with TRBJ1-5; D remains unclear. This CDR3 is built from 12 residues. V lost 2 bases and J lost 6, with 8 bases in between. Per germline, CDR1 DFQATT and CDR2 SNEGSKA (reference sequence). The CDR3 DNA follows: TGCAGTGCTAGACGGCAAAGTCAGCCCCAGCATTTT. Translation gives CSARRQSQPQHF.

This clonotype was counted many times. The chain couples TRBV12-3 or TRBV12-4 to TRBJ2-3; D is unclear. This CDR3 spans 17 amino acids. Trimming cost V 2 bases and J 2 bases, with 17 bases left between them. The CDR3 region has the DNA TGTGCCAGCAGTTTATCGCTCTACCGAGACCACACAGATACGCAGTATTTT. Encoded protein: CASSLSLYRDHTDTQYF.

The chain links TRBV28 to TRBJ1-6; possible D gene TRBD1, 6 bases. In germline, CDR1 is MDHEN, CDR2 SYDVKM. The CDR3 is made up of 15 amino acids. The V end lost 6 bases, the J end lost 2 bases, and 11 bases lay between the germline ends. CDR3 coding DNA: TGTGCCAGCAGGACTCAGGGGACCTATAATTCACCCCTCCACTTT. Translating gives CASRTQGTYNSPLHF.

The CDR3 DNA is TGTGCCACCAGTAACCGCGCCGCCGGGGAGCTGTTTTTT. It is translated as CATSNRAAGELFF. The V gene is TRBV24-1, the J gene TRBJ2-2; no definite D call. Germline CDR1 KGHDR, CDR2 SFDVKD. The CDR3 runs 13 residues. Trimming took off 6 bases at V and 6 bases at J, with 10 bases between the two ends.

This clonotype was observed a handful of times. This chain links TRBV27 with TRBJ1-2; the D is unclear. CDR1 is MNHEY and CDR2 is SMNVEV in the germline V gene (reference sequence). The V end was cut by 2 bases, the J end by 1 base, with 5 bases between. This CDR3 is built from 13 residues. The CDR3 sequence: CASSLKLNYGYTF. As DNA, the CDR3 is TGTGCCAGCAGTTTAAAACTTAACTATGGCTACACCTTC.

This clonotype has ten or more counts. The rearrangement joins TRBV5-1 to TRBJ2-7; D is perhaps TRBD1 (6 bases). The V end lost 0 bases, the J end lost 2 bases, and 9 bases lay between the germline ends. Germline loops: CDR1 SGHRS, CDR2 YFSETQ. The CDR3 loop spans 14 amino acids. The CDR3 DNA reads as TGCGCCAGCAGCTTGGAAGGGGACACCTACGAGCAGTACTTC. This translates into CASSLEGDTYEQYF.

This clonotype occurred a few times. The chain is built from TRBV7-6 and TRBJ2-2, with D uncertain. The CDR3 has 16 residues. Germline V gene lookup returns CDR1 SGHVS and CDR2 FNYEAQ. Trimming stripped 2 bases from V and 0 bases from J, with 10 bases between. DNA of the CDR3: TGTGCCAGCAGCTTAATTTCCTCCTCGAACACCGGGGAGCTGTTTTTT. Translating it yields CASSLISSSNTGELFF.

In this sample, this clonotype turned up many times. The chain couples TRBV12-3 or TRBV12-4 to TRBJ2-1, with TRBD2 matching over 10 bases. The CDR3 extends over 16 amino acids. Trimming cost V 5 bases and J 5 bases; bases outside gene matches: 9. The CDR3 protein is CASSGQAGGPDNEQFF. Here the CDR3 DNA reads TGTGCCAGCAGTGGACAAGCGGGAGGGCCGGACAATGAGCAGTTCTTC.

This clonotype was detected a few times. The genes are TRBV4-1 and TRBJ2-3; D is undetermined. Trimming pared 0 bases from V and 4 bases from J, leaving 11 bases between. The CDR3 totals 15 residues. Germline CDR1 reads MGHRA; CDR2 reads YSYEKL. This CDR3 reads CASSQDHLPPDTQYF. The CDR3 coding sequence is TGCGCCAGCAGCCAAGATCATTTGCCGCCAGATACGCAGTATTTT.

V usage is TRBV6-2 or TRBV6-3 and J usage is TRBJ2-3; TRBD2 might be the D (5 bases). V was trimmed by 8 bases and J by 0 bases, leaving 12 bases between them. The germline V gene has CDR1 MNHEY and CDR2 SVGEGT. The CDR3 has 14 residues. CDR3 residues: CASSPGDSTDTQYF. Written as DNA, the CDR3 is TGTGCCAGCTCGCCCGGGGATAGCACAGATACGCAGTATTTT.

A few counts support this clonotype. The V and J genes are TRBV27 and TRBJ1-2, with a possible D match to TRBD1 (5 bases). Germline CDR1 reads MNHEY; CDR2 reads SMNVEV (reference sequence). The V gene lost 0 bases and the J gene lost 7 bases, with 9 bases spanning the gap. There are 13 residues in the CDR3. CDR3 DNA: TGTGCCAGCAGTTTATCGTACAGGACTGGCTACACCTTC. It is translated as CASSLSYRTGYTF.

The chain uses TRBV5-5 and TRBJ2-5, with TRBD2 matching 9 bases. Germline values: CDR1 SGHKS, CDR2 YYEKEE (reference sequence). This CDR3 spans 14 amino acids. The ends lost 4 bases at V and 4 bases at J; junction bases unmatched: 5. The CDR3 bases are TGTGCCAGCAGCGAGGGACTAGCAAGAGAGACCCAGTACTTC. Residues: CASSEGLARETQYF.

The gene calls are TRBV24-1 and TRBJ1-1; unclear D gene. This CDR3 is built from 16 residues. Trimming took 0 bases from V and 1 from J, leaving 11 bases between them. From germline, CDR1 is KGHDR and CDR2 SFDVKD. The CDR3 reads CATSDLGVTENTEAFF. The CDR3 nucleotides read TGTGCCACCAGTGATTTGGGGGTAACGGAGAACACTGAAGCTTTCTTT.

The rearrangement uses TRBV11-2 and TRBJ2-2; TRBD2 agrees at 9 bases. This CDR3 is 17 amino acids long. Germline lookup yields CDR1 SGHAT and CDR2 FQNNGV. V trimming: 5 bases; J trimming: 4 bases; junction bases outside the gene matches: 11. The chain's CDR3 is CASSRRGGGGVTGELFF. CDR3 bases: TGTGCCAGCAGCCGCCGGGGGGGCGGGGGGGTCACCGGGGAGCTGTTTTTT.

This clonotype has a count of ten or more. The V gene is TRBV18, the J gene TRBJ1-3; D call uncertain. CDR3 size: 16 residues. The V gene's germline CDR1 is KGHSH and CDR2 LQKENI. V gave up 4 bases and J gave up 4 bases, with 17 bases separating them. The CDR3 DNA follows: TGTGCCAGCTCACTAGGACGGAGCGAAATCGGAAACACCATATATTTT. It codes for CASSLGRSEIGNTIYF.

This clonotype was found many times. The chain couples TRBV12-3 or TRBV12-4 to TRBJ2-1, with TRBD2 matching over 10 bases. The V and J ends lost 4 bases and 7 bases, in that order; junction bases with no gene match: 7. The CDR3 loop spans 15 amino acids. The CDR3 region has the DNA TGTGCCAGCAGTTATCCGGGACTAGCGATAAATGAGCAGTTCTTC. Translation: CASSYPGLAINEQFF.

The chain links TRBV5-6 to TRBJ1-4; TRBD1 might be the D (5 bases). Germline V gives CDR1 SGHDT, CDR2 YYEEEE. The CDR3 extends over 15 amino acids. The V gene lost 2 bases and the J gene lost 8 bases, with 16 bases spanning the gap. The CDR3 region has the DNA TGTGCCAGCAGCTTTTTGTCCGTAGGGGTCGAAAAACTGTTTTTT. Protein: CASSFLSVGVEKLFF.

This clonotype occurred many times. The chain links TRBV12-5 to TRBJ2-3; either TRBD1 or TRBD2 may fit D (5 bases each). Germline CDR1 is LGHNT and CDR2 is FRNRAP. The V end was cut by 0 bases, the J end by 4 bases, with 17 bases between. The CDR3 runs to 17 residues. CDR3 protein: CASGLVVTGGGADTQYF. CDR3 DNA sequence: TGTGCTAGTGGTTTGGTTGTAACAGGAGGAGGAGCAGATACGCAGTATTTT.

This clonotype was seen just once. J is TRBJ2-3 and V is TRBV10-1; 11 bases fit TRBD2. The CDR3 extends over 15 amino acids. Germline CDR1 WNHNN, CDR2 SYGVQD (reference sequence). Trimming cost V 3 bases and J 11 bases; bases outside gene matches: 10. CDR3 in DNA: TGCGCCAGCAGTGACCCGACTGGACTAGCGGGCGAGCAGTATTTT. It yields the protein CASSDPTGLAGEQYF.

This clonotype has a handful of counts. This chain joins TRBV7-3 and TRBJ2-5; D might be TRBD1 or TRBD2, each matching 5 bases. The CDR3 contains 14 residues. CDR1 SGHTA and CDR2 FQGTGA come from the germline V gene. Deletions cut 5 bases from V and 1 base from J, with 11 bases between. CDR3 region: CASSPGRAQETQYF. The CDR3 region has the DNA TGTGCCAGCAGCCCGGGGCGGGCCCAAGAGACCCAGTACTTC.

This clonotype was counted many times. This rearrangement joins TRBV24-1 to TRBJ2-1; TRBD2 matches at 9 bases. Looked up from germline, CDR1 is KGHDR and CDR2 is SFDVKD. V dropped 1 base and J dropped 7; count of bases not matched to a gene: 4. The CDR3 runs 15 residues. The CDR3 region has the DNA TGTGCCACCAGTGATTTTGGGACTAGCCGAAATGAGCAGTTCTTC. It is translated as CATSDFGTSRNEQFF.